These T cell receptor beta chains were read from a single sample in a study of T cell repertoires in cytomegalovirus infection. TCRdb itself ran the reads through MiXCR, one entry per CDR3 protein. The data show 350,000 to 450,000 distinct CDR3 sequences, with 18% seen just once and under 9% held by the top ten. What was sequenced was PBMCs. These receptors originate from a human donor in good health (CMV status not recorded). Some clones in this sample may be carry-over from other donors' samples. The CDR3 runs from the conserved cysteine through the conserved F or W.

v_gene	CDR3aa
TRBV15	CATSREEENSPLHF
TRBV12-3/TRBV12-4	CASSPEEGWGYEQYF
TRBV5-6	CASSLPSRDQETQYF
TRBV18	CASSRRLAGGRSDEQFF
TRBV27	CASTRLAGVGEQYF
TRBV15	CATSRDLGRSNEQFF
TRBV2	CASSARVATGGSRGNEQFF
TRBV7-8	CASSFRGRVTNEQFF
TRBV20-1	CSARDQGGEGTDTQYF
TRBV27	CASSSRTSSYEQYF
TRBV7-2	CASSRRLATRIDTQYF
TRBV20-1	CSAINYREANYGYTF
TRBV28	CASSFVSWTTYEQYF
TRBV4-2	CASSQPRTGSGNEKLFF
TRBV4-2	CASSQGGSQPDTQYF
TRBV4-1	CASSHPSGPATYEQYF
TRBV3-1	CASSQDWEVSGGSSYNEQFF
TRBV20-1	CSARDLGLAIPETTNYGYTF
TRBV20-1	CSAINADTQYF
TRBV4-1	CASSPGGGYNSPLHF
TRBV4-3	CASSQAPSSTRGEQFF
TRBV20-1	CSATFSGTYTDTQYF
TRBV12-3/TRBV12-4	CASSLGASGSNGETQYF